These 18 T cell receptor beta chains were sequenced from one sample in a study of vaccination effects on CD4 cells after COVID-19. These receptors' targets are unknown. Generated by immunoSEQ multiplex PCR, the TCRdb table keeps only in-frame clones and is missing some. Counted here are tens of thousands of clones, approximately 79% occurring once; the ten biggest clones make up approximately 3.8%. Antigen-specific CD4+ T cells were expanded with viral peptide pools in the ViraFEST assay before sequencing. Investigators separated out CD4+ T cells once around nine days of culture had passed. The healthy vaccine recipients, who had no prior SARS-CoV-2 infection, showed negative nucleocapsid antibodies. The sample here was CD4+ T cells from PBMCs cultured with HCoV-OC43 spike peptides, taken before COVID-19 vaccination. The subset was: HCoV-OC43 spike overlapping peptide pool stimulation. The origin of the receptors is a human donor who received a COVID-19 vaccine.

This chain links TRBV3-1 (or the pseudogene TRBV3-2) with TRBJ2-5; 7 positions match TRBD2. CDR3 size: 15 residues. Germline CDR1 reads LGHDT; CDR2 reads YNNKEL (reference sequence). With 4 bases clipped from V and 7 bases from J, the junction kept 12 bases outside the gene matches. Written as DNA, the CDR3 is TGTGCCAGCAGCCTTACAACCGGGACTACGGGGACCCAGTACTTC. It specifies CASSLTTGTTGTQYF.

The genes are TRBV6-5 and TRBJ1-1, with D perhaps matching TRBD1 (6 bases). Trimming took 0 bases from V and 4 from J, leaving 9 bases between them. The CDR3 is made up of 14 amino acids. Germline CDR1 is MNHEY and CDR2 is SVGAGI. For the CDR3, the DNA is TGTGCCAGCAGTTACTCCAGGGGACTCACTGAAGCTTTCTTT. Protein: CASSYSRGLTEAFF.

The rearrangement links TRBV20-1 to TRBJ2-1; no reliable D call. V was pared by 3 bases and J by 5 bases, with 17 bases between. Germline CDR1 is DFQATT and CDR2 is SNEGSKA (reference sequence). The CDR3 has 15 amino acids. CDR3 bases: TGCAGTGCTAGTTCCGACCCTCTACTAAACAATGAGCAGTTCTTC. Translated, it gives CSASSDPLLNNEQFF.

This clone was seen only once. This chain links TRBV18 with TRBJ1-2; no clear D gene. Trimming removed 5 bases from V and 7 bases from J, with 17 bases in between. This CDR3 comprises 14 residues. Germline assignment: CDR1 KGHSH and CDR2 LQKENI. The CDR3 DNA reads TGTGCCAGCTCAGATTTCTCTATACCGTCTGGCTACACCTTC. Its protein product is CASSDFSIPSGYTF.

The rearrangement joins TRBV5-4 to TRBJ1-1, with D tentatively TRBD1 (6 bases). The V gene lost 2 bases and the J gene lost 3 bases, with 8 bases spanning the gap. Germline V gene sequence: CDR1 SGHNT, CDR2 YYREEE (reference sequence). The CDR3 loop spans 13 amino acids. CDR3 sequence reads: CASSFPGDTEAFF. In nucleotides, the CDR3 is TGTGCCAGCAGCTTCCCAGGGGACACTGAAGCTTTCTTT.

The gene calls are TRBV30 and TRBJ2-5, with D possibly TRBD2 on 5 matching bases. V was pared by 4 bases and J by 2 bases, with 14 bases between. This CDR3 has 14 residues. The V gene's germline CDR1 is GTSNPN and CDR2 SVGIG (reference sequence). The CDR3 nucleotides read TGTGCCTGGACCTTAGGCCGGAGGCAAGAGACCCAGTACTTC. Protein product: CAWTLGRRQETQYF.

V gene TRBV11-2 combines with J gene TRBJ2-1, with 9 bases aligning to TRBD2. Germline CDR1 is SGHAT and CDR2 is FQNNGV. V lost 2 bases to trimming and J lost 4 bases; unmatched junction nucleotides: 6. This CDR3 is built from 16 residues. The CDR3 bases are TGTGCCAGCAGCTTAACCGGGACTAGCACTTACAATGAGCAGTTCTTC. It encodes CASSLTGTSTYNEQFF.

V gene TRBV20-1 combines with J gene TRBJ1-1; 7 bases map to TRBD1. Unmatched junction bases numbered 9, after V lost 6 bases and J lost 11 bases. The CDR3 spans 11 residues. Germline CDR1 and CDR2: DFQATT and SNEGSKA (reference sequence). This chain's CDR3 is CSAHDRVEAFF. The CDR3, as DNA: TGCAGTGCCCATGACAGGGTAGAGGCTTTCTTT.

This clone was picked up a small number of times. The chain is built from TRBV6-1 and TRBJ1-1, with unresolved D. The CDR3 runs to 14 residues. The V end was cut by 3 bases, the J end by 0 bases, with 8 bases between. Germline V gene sequence: CDR1 MNHNS, CDR2 SASEGT. This chain's CDR3 is CASSDNRLNTEAFF. The DNA of the CDR3 is TGTGCCAGCAGTGATAATCGGCTGAACACTGAAGCTTTCTTT.

This chain joins TRBV7-8 and TRBJ1-6; D is perhaps TRBD1 (5 bases). V dropped 5 bases and J dropped 10 bases, with 9 bases sitting between them. CDR3 size: 12 residues. Per the germline V gene, CDR1 is SGHVS and CDR2 is FQNEAQ. CDR3 DNA: TGTGCCAGCAGCCCAGGGAACTCACCCCTCCACTTT. Residues: CASSPGNSPLHF.

The CDR3 reads CAARDAYNEQFF. In DNA, the CDR3 is TGTGCCGCCCGCGACGCCTACAATGAGCAGTTCTTC. The chain combines TRBV25-1 with TRBJ2-1; D is unresolved. Germline V gene sequence: CDR1 MGHDK, CDR2 SYGVNS. The length of the CDR3 is 12 residues. V lost 11 bases to trimming and J lost 2 bases, with 10 bases between them.

V usage is TRBV7-6 and J usage is TRBJ1-5, with unresolved D. Germline loops: CDR1 SGHVS, CDR2 FNYEAQ. V lost 1 base and J 15 bases, leaving 16 bases between the germline ends. The CDR3 length is 13 residues. The CDR3 DNA reads TGTGCCAGCAGCTTAGGAGTTGGCGGGCCGTGGCATTTT. It translates to CASSLGVGGPWHF.

This chain links TRBV5-1 with TRBJ1-1; the match to TRBD1 covers 7 bases. The CDR3 is 14 amino acids. Unmatched junction bases numbered 6, after V lost 3 bases and J lost 4 bases. Germline CDR1 reads SGHRS; CDR2 reads YFSETQ. The CDR3 DNA sequence: TGCGCCAGCAGCTCCAGACAGGGAGGCACTGAAGCTTTCTTT. Translated: CASSSRQGGTEAFF.

This clone was counted a few times. The chain links TRBV30 to TRBJ2-2; either TRBD1 or TRBD2 may fit D (5 bases each). CDR1 is GTSNPN, CDR2 SVGIG, per germline (reference sequence). The V gene lost 3 bases and the J gene lost 6 bases, with 23 bases spanning the gap. This CDR3 spans 17 amino acids. The DNA for the CDR3 is TGTGCCTGGAGCGTCGATCCGGGACCGATTGTCTCCGGGGAGCTGTTTTTT. It yields the protein CAWSVDPGPIVSGELFF.

V is TRBV24-1 and J is TRBJ1-1; D call uncertain. Trimming pared 5 bases from V and 1 base from J, leaving 13 bases between. CDR1 and CDR2 from the germline V gene are KGHDR and SFDVKD. CDR3 length equals 15 residues. The chain's CDR3 is CATSGLVDGNTEAFF. The CDR3 DNA reads TGTGCCACCAGTGGGCTGGTTGACGGGAACACTGAAGCTTTCTTT.

The V and J genes are TRBV10-3 and TRBJ1-6; TRBD1 agrees at 7 bases. Unmatched junction bases numbered 7, after V lost 10 bases and J lost 7 bases. Germline CDR1 and CDR2: ENHRY and SYGVKD. The CDR3 spans 13 residues. The DNA of the CDR3 is TGTGCCACCAATGACAGGGAGAATTCACCCCTCCACTTT. This sequence encodes CATNDRENSPLHF.

The rearrangement joins TRBV7-2 to TRBJ2-1; TRBD1 matches at 9 bases. J gave up 2 bases and V 5 bases, and 1 base lay outside the gene matches. Per germline, CDR1 SGHTA and CDR2 FQGNSA. The CDR3 is made up of 14 amino acids. DNA of the CDR3: TGTGCCAGCAGCGGACAGGGGACCTACAATGAGCAGTTCTTC. It translates to CASSGQGTYNEQFF.

J is TRBJ2-1 and V is TRBV7-2; D is undetermined. CDR1 and CDR2 from the germline V gene are SGHTA and FQGNSA. The CDR3 spans 11 residues. Between the trimmed V and J ends, which lost 5 bases and 6 bases, there was a span of 5 bases. CDR3 nucleotide sequence: TGTGCCAGCAGCCCGCGCAATGAGCAGTTCTTC. Its protein product is CASSPRNEQFF.